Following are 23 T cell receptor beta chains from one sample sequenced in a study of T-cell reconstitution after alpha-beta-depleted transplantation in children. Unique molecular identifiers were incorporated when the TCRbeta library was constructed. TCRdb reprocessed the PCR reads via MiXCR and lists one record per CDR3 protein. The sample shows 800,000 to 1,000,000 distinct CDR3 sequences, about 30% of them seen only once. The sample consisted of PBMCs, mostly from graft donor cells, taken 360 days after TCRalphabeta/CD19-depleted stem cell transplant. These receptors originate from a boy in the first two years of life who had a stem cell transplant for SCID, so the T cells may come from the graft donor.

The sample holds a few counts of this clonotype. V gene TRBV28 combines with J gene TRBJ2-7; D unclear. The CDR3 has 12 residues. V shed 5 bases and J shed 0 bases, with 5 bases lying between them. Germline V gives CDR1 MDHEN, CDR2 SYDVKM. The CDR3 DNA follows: TGTGCCAGCAGTATCGTCTCCTACGAGCAGTACTTC. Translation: CASSIVSYEQYF.

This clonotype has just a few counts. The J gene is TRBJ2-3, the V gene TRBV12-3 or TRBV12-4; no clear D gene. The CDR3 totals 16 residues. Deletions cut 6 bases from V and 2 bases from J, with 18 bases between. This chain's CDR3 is CASRVRQASLTDTQYF. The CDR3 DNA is TGTGCCAGCAGGGTCCGGCAGGCCAGCCTCACAGATACGCAGTATTTT.

CDR3 sequence reads: CAWKNMGDTEAFF. The CDR3 nucleotides read TGTGCCTGGAAGAACATGGGGGACACTGAAGCTTTCTTT. This chain uses TRBV30 with TRBJ1-1, with a weak D call TRBD1 (5 bases). This CDR3 is built from 13 residues. Trimming took off 4 bases at V and 3 bases at J, with 12 bases between the two ends. Germline CDR1 and CDR2: GTSNPN and SVGIG (reference sequence).

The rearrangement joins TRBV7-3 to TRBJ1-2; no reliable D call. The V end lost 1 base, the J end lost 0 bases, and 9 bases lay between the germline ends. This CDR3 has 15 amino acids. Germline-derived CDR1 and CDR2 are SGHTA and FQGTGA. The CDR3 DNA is TGTGCCAGCAGCTTAAGGGCAGGAGCTAACTATGGCTACACCTTC. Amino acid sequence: CASSLRAGANYGYTF.

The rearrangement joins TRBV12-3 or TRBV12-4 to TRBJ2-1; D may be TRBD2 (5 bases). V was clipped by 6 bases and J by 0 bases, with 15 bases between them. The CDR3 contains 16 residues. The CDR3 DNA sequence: TGTGCCAGCAGATTTCCGGGGTTTTCCTCCTACAATGAGCAGTTCTTC. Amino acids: CASRFPGFSSYNEQFF.

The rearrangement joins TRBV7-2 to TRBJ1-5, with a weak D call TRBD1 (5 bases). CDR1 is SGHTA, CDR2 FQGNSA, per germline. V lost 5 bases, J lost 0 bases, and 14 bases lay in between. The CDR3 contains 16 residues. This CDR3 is CASSPHRRDSNQPQHF. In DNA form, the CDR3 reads TGTGCCAGCAGCCCGCACAGGAGGGATAGCAATCAGCCCCAGCATTTT.

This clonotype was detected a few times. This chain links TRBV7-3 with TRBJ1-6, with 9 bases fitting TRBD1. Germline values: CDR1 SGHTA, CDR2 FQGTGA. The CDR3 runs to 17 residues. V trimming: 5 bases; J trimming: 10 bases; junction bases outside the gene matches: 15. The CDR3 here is CASSPGQGIQEGSPLHF. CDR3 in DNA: TGTGCCAGCAGCCCTGGACAGGGGATACAGGAGGGATCACCCCTCCACTTT.

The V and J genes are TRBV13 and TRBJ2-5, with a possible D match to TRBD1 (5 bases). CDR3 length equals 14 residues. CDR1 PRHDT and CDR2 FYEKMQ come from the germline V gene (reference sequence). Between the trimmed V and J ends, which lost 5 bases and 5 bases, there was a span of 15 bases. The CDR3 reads CASSTRAGRETQYF. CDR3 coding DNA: TGTGCCAGCAGCACCAGGGCCGGTCGGGAGACCCAGTACTTC.

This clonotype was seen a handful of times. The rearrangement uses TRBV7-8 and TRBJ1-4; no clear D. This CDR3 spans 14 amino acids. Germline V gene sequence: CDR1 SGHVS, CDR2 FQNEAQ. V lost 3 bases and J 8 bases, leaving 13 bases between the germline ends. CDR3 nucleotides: TGTGCCAGCAGCTTGGGGTGGGGATGGGAAAAACTGTTTTTT. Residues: CASSLGWGWEKLFF.

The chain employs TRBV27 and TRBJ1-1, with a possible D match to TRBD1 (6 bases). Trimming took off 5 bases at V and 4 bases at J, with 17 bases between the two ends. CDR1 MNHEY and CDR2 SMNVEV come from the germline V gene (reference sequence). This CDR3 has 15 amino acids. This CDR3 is CASSNLGGGGTEAFF. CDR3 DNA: TGTGCCAGCAGTAATTTGGGGGGCGGGGGCACTGAAGCTTTCTTT.

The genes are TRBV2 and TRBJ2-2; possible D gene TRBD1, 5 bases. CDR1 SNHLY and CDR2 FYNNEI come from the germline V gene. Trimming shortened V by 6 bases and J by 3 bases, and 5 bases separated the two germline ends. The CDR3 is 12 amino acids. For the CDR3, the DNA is TGTGCCAGCAGAGGGGACACCGGGGAGCTGTTTTTT. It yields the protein CASRGDTGELFF.

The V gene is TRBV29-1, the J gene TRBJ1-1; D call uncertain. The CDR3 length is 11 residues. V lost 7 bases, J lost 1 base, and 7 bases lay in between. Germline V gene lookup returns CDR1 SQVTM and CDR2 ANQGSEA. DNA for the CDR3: TGCAGCGGCTCAGGGAACACTGAAGCTTTCTTT. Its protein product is CSGSGNTEAFF.

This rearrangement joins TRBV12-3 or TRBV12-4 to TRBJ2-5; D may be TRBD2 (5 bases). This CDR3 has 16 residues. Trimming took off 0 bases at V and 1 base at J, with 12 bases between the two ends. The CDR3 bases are TGTGCCAGCAGTTTAGCGCGGGCAGCTACCCAAGAGACCCAGTACTTC. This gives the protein CASSLARAATQETQYF.

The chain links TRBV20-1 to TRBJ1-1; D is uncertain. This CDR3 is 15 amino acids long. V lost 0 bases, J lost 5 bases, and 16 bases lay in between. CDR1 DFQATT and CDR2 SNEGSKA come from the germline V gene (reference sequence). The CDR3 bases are TGCAGTGCTAGAGATCTAGGTCCGGCGGGTACTGAAGCTTTCTTT. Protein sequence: CSARDLGPAGTEAFF.

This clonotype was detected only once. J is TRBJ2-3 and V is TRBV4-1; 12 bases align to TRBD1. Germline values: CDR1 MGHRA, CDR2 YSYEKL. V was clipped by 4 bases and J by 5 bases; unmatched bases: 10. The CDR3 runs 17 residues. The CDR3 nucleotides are TGCGCCAGCAGCCGCGGATCTGGGGACAGGGGGCTAGATACGCAGTATTTT. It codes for CASSRGSGDRGLDTQYF.

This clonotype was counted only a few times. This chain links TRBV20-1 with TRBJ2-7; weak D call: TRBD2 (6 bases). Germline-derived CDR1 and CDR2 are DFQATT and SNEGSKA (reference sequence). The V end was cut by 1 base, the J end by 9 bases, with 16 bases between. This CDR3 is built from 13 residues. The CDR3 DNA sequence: TGCAGTGCTAGAGTTTCGGGGGAATTGGGGCAGTACTTC. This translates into CSARVSGELGQYF.

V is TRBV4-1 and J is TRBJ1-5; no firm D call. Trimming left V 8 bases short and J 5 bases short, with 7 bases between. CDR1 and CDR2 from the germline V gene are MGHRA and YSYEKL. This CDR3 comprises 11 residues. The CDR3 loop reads CASGPHQPQHF. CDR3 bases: TGCGCCAGCGGACCTCATCAGCCCCAGCATTTT.

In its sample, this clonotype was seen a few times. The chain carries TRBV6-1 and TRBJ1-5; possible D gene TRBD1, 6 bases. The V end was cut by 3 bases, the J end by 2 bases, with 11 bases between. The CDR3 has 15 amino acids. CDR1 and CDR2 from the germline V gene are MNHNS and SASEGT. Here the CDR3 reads CASSDQGSGNQPQHF. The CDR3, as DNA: TGTGCCAGCAGTGACCAGGGGTCGGGCAATCAGCCCCAGCATTTT.

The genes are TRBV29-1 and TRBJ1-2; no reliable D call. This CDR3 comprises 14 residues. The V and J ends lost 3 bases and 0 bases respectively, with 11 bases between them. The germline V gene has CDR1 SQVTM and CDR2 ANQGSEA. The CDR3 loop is CSVEARGANYGYTF. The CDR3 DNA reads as TGCAGCGTTGAGGCACGCGGTGCTAACTATGGCTACACCTTC.

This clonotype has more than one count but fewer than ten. The CDR3: CASSLGVQPQHF. The CDR3 DNA is TGTGCCAGCAGCCTTGGGGTTCAGCCCCAGCATTTT. This chain connects TRBV12-3 or TRBV12-4 to TRBJ1-5; no firm D call. There are 12 residues in the CDR3. Trimming shortened V by 6 bases and J by 6 bases, and 9 bases separated the two germline ends.

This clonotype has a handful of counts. CDR3 nucleotides: TGTGCCAGCAGAATTCGGGCAGGGGAAACCGGGGAGCTGTTTTTT. Translation gives CASRIRAGETGELFF. The chain carries TRBV12-3 or TRBV12-4 and TRBJ2-2; the D gene is possibly TRBD1 (6 bases). The CDR3 has 15 amino acids. Trimming left V 6 bases short and J 5 bases short, with 16 bases between.

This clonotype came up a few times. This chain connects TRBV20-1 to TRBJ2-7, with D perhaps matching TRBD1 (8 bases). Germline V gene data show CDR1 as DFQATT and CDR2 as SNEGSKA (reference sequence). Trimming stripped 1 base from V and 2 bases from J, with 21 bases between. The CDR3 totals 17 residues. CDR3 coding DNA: TGCAGTGCTAGAGCGGCCTTGAGCGGGACAGGTACCTACGAGCAGTACTTC. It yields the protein CSARAALSGTGTYEQYF.

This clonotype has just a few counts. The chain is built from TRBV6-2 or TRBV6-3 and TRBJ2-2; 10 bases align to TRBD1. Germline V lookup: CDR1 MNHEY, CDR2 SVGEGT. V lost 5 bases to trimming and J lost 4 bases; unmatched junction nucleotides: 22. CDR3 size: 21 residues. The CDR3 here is CASSPSLGGQGPFPGTGELFF. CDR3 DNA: TGTGCCAGCAGTCCATCCCTCGGGGGACAGGGGCCCTTTCCGGGCACCGGGGAGCTGTTTTTT.